These 15 T cell receptor beta chains were sequenced from one sample in a study of cytomegalovirus exposure and HLA in healthy donors. The PCR contained 60 Vbeta and 13 Jbeta primers. Only in-frame clones appear in the TCRdb table, and some are missing; sequencing was by immunoSEQ multiplex PCR. Of 250,000 to 350,000 clones in the sample, 80% are singletons; the top ten hold 0.3%. Sequencing input: PBMCs. These receptors all stem from a girl under 10 years old in good health and CMV-seronegative.

The V and J genes are TRBV5-1 and TRBJ2-2; TRBD2 matches at 9 bases. The CDR3 contains 16 residues. Germline CDR1 and CDR2: SGHRS and YFSETQ. The V and J ends lost 7 bases and 5 bases, in that order; junction bases with no gene match: 12. The CDR3 DNA reads TGCGCCAGCGCGGGGGGGGGACTTGAAGAGACCGGGGAGCTGTTTTTT. This codes for CASAGGGLEETGELFF.

This clone has just a few counts. The chain recombines TRBV6-1 with TRBJ1-3, with D possibly TRBD1 on 6 matching bases. Germline V gene data show CDR1 as MNHNS and CDR2 as SASEGT. CDR3 length: 15 amino acids. Trimming removed 1 base at V and 8 bases at J, with 15 bases between. This CDR3 is CASSEGGRGVHTIYF. In DNA, the CDR3 is TGTGCCAGCAGTGAAGGGGGCAGGGGCGTCCACACCATATATTTT.

V and J are TRBV19 and TRBJ1-5; possibly TRBD1 for D (5 bases). CDR1 is LNHDA, CDR2 SQIVND, per germline (reference sequence). Trimming left V 3 bases short and J 5 bases short, with 14 bases between. The CDR3 runs 15 residues. CDR3 nucleotide sequence: TGTGCCAGTAGTATTCAGGGTGGATTATATCAGCCCCAGCATTTT. Its protein product is CASSIQGGLYQPQHF.

V is TRBV7-6 and J is TRBJ2-7; D gene uncertain. Germline CDR1 SGHVS, CDR2 FNYEAQ. V lost 1 base to trimming and J lost 2 bases, with 9 bases between them. The CDR3 runs 14 residues. This CDR3 is CASSLVQYPYEQYF. The CDR3 DNA is TGTGCCAGCAGCTTAGTCCAGTATCCCTACGAGCAGTACTTC.

This chain joins TRBV4-1 and TRBJ1-2; D gene ambiguous. CDR1 is MGHRA, CDR2 YSYEKL, per germline. The CDR3 sequence is 16 residues long. V lost 1 base and J 8 bases, leaving 20 bases between the germline ends. CDR3 nucleotide sequence: TGCGCCAGCAGCCAAGCGATCGAGGATCTAGCGGGGGGCTACACCTTC. Its translation: CASSQAIEDLAGGYTF.

The chain recombines TRBV6-5 with TRBJ1-4, with D uncertain. V gave up 2 bases and J gave up 8 bases, with 9 bases separating them. The CDR3 runs 13 residues. Germline V lookup: CDR1 MNHEY, CDR2 SVGAGI. The CDR3 sequence: CASSYRPGEKLFF. The DNA for the CDR3 is TGTGCCAGCAGTTACCGGCCCGGGGAAAAACTGTTTTTT.

The rearrangement joins TRBV7-8 to TRBJ1-2; TRBD1 matches at 12 bases. CDR1 and CDR2 (germline): SGHVS, FQNEAQ. The CDR3 runs to 17 residues. The trim removed 5 bases at V and 6 bases at J, leaving 13 bases unmatched. The CDR3 protein is CASSTGTGGVMANGYTF. Here the CDR3 DNA reads TGTGCCAGCAGCACTGGGACAGGGGGCGTAATGGCAAATGGCTACACCTTC.

This clone is a singleton in its sample. V usage is TRBV5-4 and J usage is TRBJ2-7, with D unresolved. Per the germline V gene, CDR1 is SGHNT and CDR2 is YYREEE (reference sequence). The CDR3 is 12 residues long. Deletions cut 1 base from V and 7 bases from J, with 9 bases between. The CDR3, as DNA: TGTGCCAGCAGCTTGTTGCTGCGGGAGCAGTACTTC. Translated, it gives CASSLLLREQYF.

V gene TRBV28 combines with J gene TRBJ2-3; 9 positions agree with TRBD2. Trimming removed 8 bases from V and 0 bases from J; junction bases left unmatched: 9. Germline assignment: CDR1 MDHEN and CDR2 SYDVKM. The CDR3 spans 16 residues. The CDR3 DNA reads as TGTGCCAGCGACCTTCGGAGCGGGGGGAGCACAGATACGCAGTATTTT. The encoded protein is CASDLRSGGSTDTQYF.

This chain links TRBV7-6 with TRBJ2-7; D uncertain. In germline, CDR1 is SGHVS, CDR2 FNYEAQ. V was cut by 2 bases and J by 2 bases, with 13 bases left in between. The CDR3 extends over 15 amino acids. DNA for the CDR3: TGTGCCAGCAGCTTAACCACAGCCATCACCTACGAGCAGTACTTC. It encodes CASSLTTAITYEQYF.

With regard to this clone: No DNA is shown, since the ends of the CDR3 on it are uncertain; the CDR3 is the one TCRdb lists. This sequence joins TRBV30 and TRBJ1-2; the D segment call TRBD1 is taken from the table without a DNA check. The CDR3 is 13 residues long, counting both termini. CDR1 GTSNPN and CDR2 SVGIG come from the germline V gene (reference sequence). CDR3 protein: CAWATGTGGLFTF.

The chain carries TRBV4-1 and TRBJ2-1, with TRBD2 matching over 8 bases. Germline CDR1 MGHRA, CDR2 YSYEKL. The CDR3 extends over 20 amino acids. V shed 2 bases and J 4 bases; nucleotides not matched to a gene: 19. The chain's CDR3 is CASSQPTGLGPLLNYNEQFF. Written as DNA, the CDR3 is TGCGCCAGCAGCCAACCAACGGGACTAGGTCCCCTTCTCAATTACAATGAGCAGTTCTTC.

This sequence joins TRBV14 and TRBJ1-4; maybe TRBD1 (6 bases). The CDR3 runs to 13 residues. Trimming stripped 4 bases from V and 8 bases from J, with 11 bases between. Germline V CDR1 and CDR2: SGHDN, FVKESK. As DNA, the CDR3 is TGTGCCAGCAGCCCACGACAGGTCGAAAAACTGTTTTTT. Its translation: CASSPRQVEKLFF.

The rearrangement joins TRBV19 to TRBJ1-1; maybe TRBD1 (5 bases). CDR1 and CDR2 (germline): LNHDA, SQIVND (reference sequence). The CDR3 runs 13 residues. Trimming removed 3 bases at V and 11 bases at J, with 16 bases between. CDR3 DNA sequence: TGTGCCAGTAGTATGCTGGGGGGGACTACGGCTTTCTTT. It translates to CASSMLGGTTAFF. The full variable domain, rest sourced from reference TRBV19 and TRBJ1-1, is DGGITQSPKYLFRKEGQNVTLSCEQNLNHDAMYWYRQDPGQGLRLIYYSQIVNDFQKGDIAEGYSVSREKKESFPLTVTSAQKNPTAFYLCASSMLGGTTAFFGQGTRLTVV.

This clone has just a few counts. The V gene is TRBV13, the J gene TRBJ1-5; perhaps TRBD1 as D (5 bases). CDR1 is PRHDT and CDR2 is FYEKMQ in the germline V gene (reference sequence). Deletions cut 5 bases from V and 7 bases from J, with 15 bases between. The CDR3 length is 14 residues. The CDR3 DNA reads as TGTGCCAGCAGCACCAGGGTCGTGAGGCAGCCCCAGCATTTT. This sequence encodes CASSTRVVRQPQHF.